These 3 T cell receptor beta chains originate from one sample sequenced in a study of OX40 agonist ivuxolimab in advanced cancers. Sequencing used immunoSEQ multiplex PCR; TCRdb keeps in-frame clones, though not all of them. Of 20,000 or so clones listed, about 81% are singletons. The sequencing used CD4+ or CD8+ T cells sorted from blood, collected in a trial of the OX40 agonist ivuxolimab. The receptors here all came from an adult with an advanced solid tumor such as melanoma, head and neck, liver or kidney cancer.

The V and J genes are TRBV18 and TRBJ2-7; 7 bases align to TRBD1. Germline V CDR1 and CDR2: KGHSH, LQKENI. The V and J ends lost 5 bases and 7 bases, in that order; junction bases with no gene match: 5. The CDR3 spans 12 residues. The CDR3 coding sequence is TGTGCCAGCTCAACAGGGGCTGGAGAGCAGTACTTC. It yields the protein CASSTGAGEQYF. The full variable domain, completed using reference TRBV18 and TRBJ2-7, is NAGVMQNPRHLVRRRGQEARLRCSPMKGHSHVYWYRQLPEEGLKFMVYLQKENIIDESGMPKERFSAEFPKEGPSILRIQQVVRGDSAAYFCASSTGAGEQYFGPGTRLTVT.

The V and J genes are TRBV6-6 and TRBJ2-2; D is possibly TRBD1 (5 bases). The germline V gene encodes CDR1 MNHNY and CDR2 SVGAGI (reference sequence). V lost 0 bases and J lost 1, with 9 bases in between. This CDR3 is 16 amino acids long. In DNA form, the CDR3 reads TGTGCCAGCAGTTACTCTTCACAGGTGAACACCGGGGAGCTGTTTTTT. This encodes CASSYSSQVNTGELFF.

Here the CDR3 reads CASSVGQGISSGNTIYF. In nucleotides, the CDR3 is TGTGCCAGCAGTGTTGGCCAGGGCATTTCCTCTGGAAACACCATATATTTT. This chain links TRBV2 with TRBJ1-3, with D perhaps matching TRBD1 (5 bases). With 4 bases removed from V and 0 bases from J, the gap between germline ends came to 16 bases. The germline V gene encodes CDR1 SNHLY and CDR2 FYNNEI. The CDR3 consists of 17 residues.